One sample yielded the 8 T cell receptor beta chains listed below, sequenced in a study of T cells in Graves' hyperthyroidism and ophthalmopathy. RNA transcripts provided the source from which TCR beta CDR3 regions were amplified. HTBI primers were the set used in a first-round RT-PCR of the TCR CDR3. TCRdb re-analysed the multiplex PCR reads in MiXCR, keeping a single row per CDR3 protein. The table has hundreds of thousands of distinct CDR3 sequences, about 13% seen once. Input material: blood. These receptors were obtained from a woman aged 18-29 years with Graves' hyperthyroidism.

The rearrangement joins TRBV14 to TRBJ1-1, with no clear D. The CDR3 has 16 residues. The V gene lost 2 bases and the J gene lost 3 bases, with 16 bases spanning the gap. Per the germline V gene, CDR1 is SGHDN and CDR2 is FVKESK. This chain's CDR3 is CASSQPGKGWDTEAFF. The CDR3 nucleotides read TGTGCCAGCAGCCAACCGGGGAAGGGATGGGACACTGAAGCTTTCTTT.

This clonotype showed up many times. The chain carries TRBV6-2 or TRBV6-3 and TRBJ1-5; unclear D gene. Germline lookup yields CDR1 MNHEY and CDR2 SVGEGT. Trimming left V 0 bases short and J 3 bases short, with 6 bases between. This CDR3 spans 14 amino acids. The DNA for the CDR3 is TGTGCCAGCAGTTACTCGAATTCCAATCAGCCCCAGCATTTT. Its protein product is CASSYSNSNQPQHF.

There are many counts of this clonotype. The chain carries TRBV6-1 and TRBJ2-3; 7 positions agree with TRBD2. V dropped 5 bases and J dropped 4; count of bases not matched to a gene: 9. CDR3 length: 15 residues. CDR1 MNHNS and CDR2 SASEGT come from the germline V gene. CDR3 nucleotide sequence: TGTGCCAGCAGTCAGCGGGACTACGGTTCAGATACGCAGTATTTT. It is translated as CASSQRDYGSDTQYF.

This clonotype was detected only a few times. It may be a read error: a sequence one base away is much more abundant. The rearrangement joins TRBV10-2 to TRBJ1-1, with a possible D match to TRBD1 (5 bases). Trimming stripped 4 bases from V and 4 bases from J, with 16 bases between. CDR3 length equals 15 residues. Germline CDR1 reads WSHSY; CDR2 reads SAAADI. CDR3 residues: CASSGKGRRSTEAFF. The CDR3 DNA reads TGCGCCAGCAGTGGTAAGGGGAGGCGGAGCACTGAAGCTTTCTTT.

In this sample, this clonotype turned up many times. The chain is built from TRBV28 and TRBJ1-2; TRBD1 agrees at 8 bases. The V gene end was trimmed by 6 bases and the J gene end by 7 bases; junction bases not matched to a gene: 10. Germline CDR1 is MDHEN and CDR2 is SYDVKM. The CDR3 runs 14 residues. The CDR3: CASRATGVLSGYTF. CDR3 in DNA: TGTGCCAGCAGAGCGACAGGGGTACTCTCTGGCTACACCTTC.

Ten or more counts support this clonotype. This chain links TRBV6-2 or TRBV6-3 with TRBJ2-7; TRBD2 matches at 7 bases. CDR1 MNHEY and CDR2 SVGEGT come from the germline V gene. V dropped 3 bases and J dropped 0; count of bases not matched to a gene: 23. The CDR3 loop spans 21 amino acids. The CDR3 DNA reads TGTGCCAGCAGTTATAGGACACACCTTCGACTAGCACGAACGAGCTCCTACGAGCAGTACTTC. Protein: CASSYRTHLRLARTSSYEQYF.

The table lists this clonotype with a few counts. This may be a read error, as it is one base from a much larger clone. V and J are TRBV7-6 and TRBJ1-2; D is unresolved. CDR3 length: 13 amino acids. The V end lost 0 bases, the J end lost 2 bases, and 4 bases lay between the germline ends. CDR1 is SGHVS and CDR2 is FNYEAQ in the germline V gene. The CDR3 loop reads CASSLADNYGYTF. In DNA, the CDR3 is TGTGCCAGCAGCTTAGCGGACAACTATGGCTACACCTTC. The entire variable domain, with the rest obtained from reference TRBV7-6 and TRBJ1-2, is as follows: GAGVSQSPRYKVTKRGQDVALRCDPISGHVSLYWYRQALGQGPEFLTYFNYEAQQDKSGLPNDRFSAERPEGSISTLTIQRTEQRDSAMYRCASSLADNYGYTFGSGTRLTVV.

This clonotype was observed many times. V gene TRBV28 combines with J gene TRBJ2-7, with 10 bases fitting TRBD2. Germline CDR1 reads MDHEN; CDR2 reads SYDVKM. The CDR3 spans 12 residues. The ends lost 6 bases at V and 6 bases at J; junction bases unmatched: 2. The CDR3: CASRWTSGEQYF. The CDR3 DNA reads as TGTGCCAGCAGATGGACTAGCGGCGAGCAGTACTTC.